A single count supports the clone carrying this T cell receptor beta chain. Its antigen remains unidentified. The repertoire was sequenced with immunoSEQ multiplex PCR; TCRdb's copy has only in-frame clones and lacks some. The data hold around 120,000 clones, with about 93% observed a single time. The CDR3 runs 17 residues. The J segment lost 2 bases and the V segment lost 0 bases, leaving 8 bases of the junction unmatched. Per germline, CDR1 SGHNT and CDR2 YYREEE (reference sequence). This entry comes from a study of human thymus T cells. General study points: Both thymic and peripheral blood repertoires showed apparently biased V and J usage. Related studies noted strongly shared thymic repertoires across unrelated people.

Surgeons resected thymus tissue during corrective heart surgery. Serving as donors were healthy Finnish infants, each of whom was having open corrective surgery for congenital heart defects. The rearrangement uses TRBV5-4 and TRBJ2-3; TRBD2 matches at 8 bases. The sequence was obtained from a boy younger than two with a congenital heart defect but otherwise immunologically healthy. The sequenced sample consisted of thymus tissue. This CDR3 is CASSLGRGGLFTDTQYF. CDR3 nucleotides: TGTGCCAGCAGCTTGGGACGGGGGGGATTATTCACAGATACGCAGTATTTT.